This entry concerns a single T cell receptor beta chain. This entry is derived from a study of PD-L1 blockade in urothelial cancer. As for the study in general: Previous chemotherapy exposure amounted to 0 to 3 regimens for patients.

Here immunoSEQ multiplex PCR was the method, and the copy in TCRdb shows in-frame clones only, minus some. The data show about 120,000 clones, about 83% seen once. Time point: peripheral blood 6 weeks after treatment start. Every patient provided from 1 to 8 samples, collected pretreatment and on-treatment. The CDR3 is 19 residues long. Germline V gene lookup returns CDR1 MDHEN and CDR2 SYDVKM. The trim removed 6 bases at V and 4 bases at J, leaving 19 bases unmatched. The V call is TRBV28, the J call TRBJ2-7; 12 nucleotides line up with TRBD2. The clonotype was recovered from a man between 45 and 60 years old with urothelial cancer. Sequenced here: PBMCs, sampled around atezolizumab (anti-PD-L1) treatment. This CDR3 is CASSHGPYGLAGRTYEQYF. The CDR3 DNA sequence: TGTGCCAGCAGCCACGGCCCCTATGGACTAGCGGGACGGACTTACGAGCAGTACTTC. Supplemented by reference TRBV28 and TRBJ2-7, the full variable domain reads DVKVTQSSRYLVKRTGEKVFLECVQDMDHENMFWYRQDPGLGLRLIYFSYDVKMKEKGDIPEGYSVSREKKERFSLILESASTNQTSMYLCASSHGPYGLAGRTYEQYFGPGTRLTVT.